The 16 T cell receptor beta chains below were found in one sample sequenced in a study of blood T cell repertoires in COVID-19. TCRdb's copy holds only in-frame clones and misses some; the assay was immunoSEQ multiplex PCR. The sample has about 270,000 clones, 86% seen once. The sequenced sample consisted of peripheral blood. The receptor set was obtained from a man aged 40-49 years who had recovered from COVID-19.

The chain is built from TRBV5-5 and TRBJ2-1; possible D gene TRBD1, 6 bases. Germline V gene data show CDR1 as SGHKS and CDR2 as YYEKEE (reference sequence). The CDR3 covers 13 residues. The germline V and J ends were trimmed by 1 base and 9 bases, with 11 bases remaining between them. In DNA form, the CDR3 reads TGTGCCAGCAGCTTGAGACCAGGGGTTGAGCAGTTCTTC. Its protein is CASSLRPGVEQFF.

The chain joins TRBV18 to TRBJ2-7, with TRBD2 matching over 7 bases. The J segment lost 5 bases and the V segment lost 1 base, leaving 8 bases of the junction unmatched. The CDR3 covers 15 residues. Germline CDR1 is KGHSH and CDR2 is LQKENI. The CDR3 DNA reads as TGTGCCAGCTCACCACGCGGGGAGGGCCTCCACGAGCAGTACTTC. Its protein is CASSPRGEGLHEQYF.

The chain is built from TRBV6-4 and TRBJ2-3; D might be TRBD2 (8 bases). Trimming shortened V by 3 bases and J by 4 bases, and 14 bases separated the two germline ends. The CDR3 spans 15 residues. CDR1 and CDR2 from the germline V gene are MRHNA and SNTAGT. The CDR3 coding sequence is TGTGCCAGCAGTGAGGTTAGCGGGACAGCAGATACGCAGTATTTT. This codes for CASSEVSGTADTQYF.

The chain combines TRBV5-1 with TRBJ2-5, with a possible D match to TRBD1 (7 bases). The CDR3 covers 15 residues. V was trimmed by 4 bases and J by 1 base, leaving 14 bases between them. Germline-derived CDR1 and CDR2 are SGHRS and YFSETQ. DNA for the CDR3: TGCGCCAGCAGCCCCGGAGGGGGCCCCCAAGAGACCCAGTACTTC. It encodes CASSPGGGPQETQYF.

V and J are TRBV9 and TRBJ2-3, with 12 bases aligning to TRBD1. Germline V gene sequence: CDR1 SGDLS, CDR2 YYNGEE. This CDR3 is built from 16 residues. The V segment lost 3 bases and the J segment 6 bases; nucleotides outside the gene matches: 8. The CDR3 sequence is CASSDYSGTGGDTQYF. CDR3 nucleotide sequence: TGTGCCAGCAGCGATTACTCCGGGACAGGGGGCGATACGCAGTATTTT.

V gene TRBV9 combines with J gene TRBJ1-5; TRBD1 might be the D (6 bases). Germline CDR1 SGDLS, CDR2 YYNGEE. V lost 3 bases, J lost 1 base, and 11 bases lay in between. The CDR3 length is 15 residues. The CDR3 protein is CASSAGTSSNQPQHF. The CDR3 nucleotides read TGTGCCAGCAGCGCCGGGACATCAAGCAATCAGCCCCAGCATTTT.

The chain is built from TRBV27 and TRBJ2-7; 9 positions agree with TRBD1. J lost 6 bases, V lost 6 bases, and 6 bases had no gene match. The CDR3 has 13 amino acids. The V gene's germline CDR1 is MNHEY and CDR2 SMNVEV (reference sequence). In nucleotides, the CDR3 is TGTGCCAGCAGCAACAGGGGGCGGGCCGAGCAGTACTTC. As protein: CASSNRGRAEQYF.

This chain links TRBV5-5 with TRBJ1-1; D is uncertain. The ends were cut back, 4 bases at V and 5 bases at J, with 15 bases in the middle. The CDR3 has 14 residues. The germline gives CDR1 SGHKS, CDR2 YYEKEE (reference sequence). DNA for the CDR3: TGTGCCAGCAGCCTGGGTCAGAGGGTGACTGAAGCTTTCTTT. This translates into CASSLGQRVTEAFF.

The rearrangement uses TRBV4-3 and TRBJ2-7; 10 bases are shared with TRBD1. Per germline, CDR1 LGHNA and CDR2 YSLEER. CDR3 length: 16 residues. V gave up 0 bases and J gave up 0 bases; unmatched junction bases: 2. The CDR3 protein is CASSQDGTGDSYEQYF. The CDR3 nucleotides are TGCGCCAGCAGCCAAGATGGGACAGGGGACTCCTACGAGCAGTACTTC.

The CDR3 protein is CASSLGGGAAKSGELFF. DNA for the CDR3: TGTGCCAGCAGCTTGGGCGGGGGGGCCGCAAAGAGCGGGGAGCTGTTTTTT. The genes are TRBV5-4 and TRBJ2-2, with 9 bases that match TRBD2. Losses at the gene ends were 0 bases for V and 7 bases for J; bases not matched to a gene: 10. The CDR3 runs 17 residues. The germline CDR1 and CDR2 sequences are SGHNT and YYREEE (reference sequence).

This clone came up once. The chain uses TRBV30 and TRBJ1-1, with D perhaps matching TRBD1 (5 bases). The germline gives CDR1 GTSNPN, CDR2 SVGIG (reference sequence). Deletions cut 1 base from V and 3 bases from J, with 9 bases between. The length of the CDR3 is 13 residues. CDR3 in DNA: TGTGCCTGGAGTGCCAGGGTAGACACTGAAGCTTTCTTT. As protein: CAWSARVDTEAFF.

The chain employs TRBV14 and TRBJ1-2; D is perhaps TRBD1 (6 bases). Trimming removed 5 bases at V and 8 bases at J, with 21 bases between. The germline CDR1 and CDR2 sequences are SGHDN and FVKESK. The CDR3 spans 15 residues. CDR3: CASSSGQPITNGYTF. CDR3 DNA: TGTGCCAGCAGCTCAGGACAGCCGATTACTAACGGCTACACCTTC.

This chain links TRBV5-1 with TRBJ2-7; 11 bases line up with TRBD1. The CDR3 totals 16 residues. V dropped 4 bases and J dropped 1; count of bases not matched to a gene: 7. Germline V gene lookup returns CDR1 SGHRS and CDR2 YFSETQ. The CDR3 loop reads CASSTTGTGGSYEQYF. The DNA for the CDR3 is TGCGCCAGCAGCACAACCGGGACAGGGGGATCCTACGAGCAGTACTTC.

This clone has a single count. At the DNA level, this CDR3 is encoded by other sequences in the same sample as well. J is TRBJ2-7 and V is TRBV9; 12 bases fit TRBD2. Unmatched junction bases numbered 5, after V lost 4 bases and J lost 3 bases. CDR3 length equals 15 residues. Germline V gene data show CDR1 as SGDLS and CDR2 as YYNGEE. As DNA, the CDR3 is TGTGCCAGCAGCCCCCGGACTAGCGGGGACTACGAGCAGTACTTC. This codes for CASSPRTSGDYEQYF.

This chain connects TRBV6-4 to TRBJ2-3; 7 nucleotides match TRBD2. Trimming at V came to 5 bases and at J to 2 bases, leaving 1 base not matched to a gene. The CDR3 loop spans 13 amino acids. CDR1 and CDR2 (germline): MRHNA, SNTAGT. Here the CDR3 reads CASSREVTDTQYF. CDR3 nucleotides: TGTGCCAGCAGTCGGGAGGTCACAGATACGCAGTATTTT.

This sequence joins TRBV19 and TRBJ2-2; 7 bases are shared with TRBD1. V shed 5 bases and J 5 bases; nucleotides not matched to a gene: 8. This CDR3 region has 15 residues. Germline CDR1 LNHDA, CDR2 SQIVND (reference sequence). CDR3 in amino acids: CASSSDGRGTGELFF. The DNA for the CDR3 is TGTGCCAGTAGTTCGGATGGCAGGGGGACCGGGGAGCTGTTTTTT.